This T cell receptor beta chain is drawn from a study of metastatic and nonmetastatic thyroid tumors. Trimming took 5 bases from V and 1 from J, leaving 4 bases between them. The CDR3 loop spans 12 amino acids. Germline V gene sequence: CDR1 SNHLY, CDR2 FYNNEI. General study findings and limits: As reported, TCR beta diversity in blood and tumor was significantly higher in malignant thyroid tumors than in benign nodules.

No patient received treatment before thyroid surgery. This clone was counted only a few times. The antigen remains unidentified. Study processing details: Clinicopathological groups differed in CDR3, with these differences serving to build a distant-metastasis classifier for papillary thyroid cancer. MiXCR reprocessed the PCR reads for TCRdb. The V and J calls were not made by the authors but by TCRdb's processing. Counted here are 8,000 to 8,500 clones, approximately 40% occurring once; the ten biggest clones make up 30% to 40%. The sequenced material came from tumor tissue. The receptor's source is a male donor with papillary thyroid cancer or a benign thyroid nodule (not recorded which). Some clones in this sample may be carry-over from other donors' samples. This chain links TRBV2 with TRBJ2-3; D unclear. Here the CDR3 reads CASSSGTDTQYF. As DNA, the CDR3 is TGTGCCAGCAGTAGCGGCACAGATACGCAGTATTTT.